One T cell receptor (beta chain) is described in this entry. The antigen is not known. The sample originates from a study of cytomegalovirus exposure and HLA in healthy donors. PCR used 60 Vbeta primers and 13 Jbeta primers. The data were produced by immunoSEQ multiplex PCR, yet TCRdb's version contains in-frame clones alone and is incomplete. This sample's table has under 250,000 clones. Whole-study results and caveats: A later analysis linked a missense DCLRE1C variant to TCR beta V- and J-gene trimming. Analysis performed later showed TCR beta chains linked to HLA being more clonally expanded than equally common others.

Trimming took off 4 bases at V and 4 bases at J, with 10 bases between the two ends. The CDR3 is 12 residues long. Germline CDR1 is GTSNPN and CDR2 is SVGIG (reference sequence). The source of this sequence is a girl aged 2 to 10 in good health and CMV-seropositive. What was sequenced was PBMCs. The chain combines TRBV30 with TRBJ1-1, with D maybe TRBD1 (6 bases). The CDR3 protein is CAWTRGVTEAFF. In nucleotides, the CDR3 is TGTGCCTGGACCAGGGGCGTCACTGAAGCTTTCTTT. The complete variable domain, with remaining parts taken from reference TRBV30 and TRBJ1-1, reads SQTIHQWPATLVQPVGSPLSLECTVEGTSNPNLYWYRQAAGRGLQLLFYSVGIGQISSEVPQNLSASRPQDRQFILSSKKLLLSDSGFYLCAWTRGVTEAFFGQGTRLTVV.